The T cell receptor beta chain under discussion was sequenced for a study of T cells expressing NK-cell markers. Study-level results: Dominant NKG2C+ clonotypes in a handful of donors made up roughly 1.0-7.0% of CD8+ T cells.

Comment on this clonotype: Its antigen is as yet unknown.

This CDR3 region has 14 residues. CDR1 is DFQATT and CDR2 is SNEGSKA in the germline V gene (reference sequence). TCRdb re-called the 5' RACE reads; one entry per CDR3 protein, DNA not given. The sample includes 140,000 or so distinct CDR3 sequences. This sequence originates from a man aged 18 to 30 in good health. V is TRBV20-1 and J is TRBJ2-3; TCRdb selects TRBD1, and the lack of DNA leaves this call unchecked. The sequenced material came from blood T cells: a sorted CD56 or NKG2C T cell subset, CD4+ or CD8+ T cells, or bulk PBMC T cells (not recorded which). The CDR3 sequence: CSATRDPEWDTQYF.